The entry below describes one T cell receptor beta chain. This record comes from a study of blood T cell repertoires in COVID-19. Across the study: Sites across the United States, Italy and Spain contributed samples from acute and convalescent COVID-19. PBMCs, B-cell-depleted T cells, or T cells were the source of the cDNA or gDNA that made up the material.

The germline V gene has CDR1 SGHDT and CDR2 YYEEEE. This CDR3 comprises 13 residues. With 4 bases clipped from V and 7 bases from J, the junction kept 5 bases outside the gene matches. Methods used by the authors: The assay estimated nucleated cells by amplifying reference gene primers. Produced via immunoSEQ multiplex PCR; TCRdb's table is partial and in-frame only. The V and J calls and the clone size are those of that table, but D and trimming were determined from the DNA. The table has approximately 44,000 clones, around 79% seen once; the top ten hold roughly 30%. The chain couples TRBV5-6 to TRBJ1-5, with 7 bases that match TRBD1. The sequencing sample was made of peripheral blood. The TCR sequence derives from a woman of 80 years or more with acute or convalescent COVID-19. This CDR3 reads CASSRGQLQPQHF. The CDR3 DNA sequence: TGTGCCAGCAGCCGGGGACAGCTCCAGCCCCAGCATTTT.